This T cell receptor beta chain emerged from a study of early T cells in non-severe SARS-CoV-2 infection. Background on the study: Chains stayed unpaired after sequencing of bulk RNA from unsorted whole blood.

This CDR3 spans 14 amino acids. Germline CDR1 DFQATT, CDR2 SNEGSKA (reference sequence). V lost 5 bases and J 1 base, leaving 12 bases between the germline ends. The sample holds many counts of this clonotype. No antigen is known for it. Study-wide findings and caveats: Using VDJdb, the matching emphasized anti-spike CD8 responses while missing private and CD4 specificities.

Individual cDNA molecules received unique molecular identifiers. One entry per CDR3 protein results from TCRdb running MiXCR on the 5' RACE reads. Of about 52,000 distinct CDR3 sequences in the sample, approximately 10% were seen once. This receptor was taken from an adult who was a healthcare worker with PCR-confirmed SARS-CoV-2 infection or an uninfected control (not recorded which). The specimen was whole blood. This chain joins TRBV20-1 and TRBJ1-5; D unclear. The CDR3 nucleotides read TGCAGTGCTGAGCCCTTAGGGAGCAATCAGCCCCAGCATTTT. It is translated as CSAEPLGSNQPQHF.